Listed below are T cell receptor beta chains from one sample, sequenced in a study of CD8+ T cells in alopecia areata. Data came from immunoSEQ multiplex PCR; TCRdb stores just in-frame clones and leaves some out. Of some 150,000 clones in the sample, more than 55% are singletons; the top ten hold roughly a third. Material: CD8+ T cells sorted from blood. The receptor source for this set is a human donor in good health. Each CDR3 is given with its conserved first and last residue. The D gene is left open where the match is weak. The listing skips clone size in some rows; elsewhere it reads once, few, many or a size class.

CDR3aa: CSVVGERAGSSYEQYF
CDR3nt: TGCAGCGTTGTGGGGGAGAGGGCAGGGAGCTCCTACGAGCAGTACTTC
v_gene: TRBV29-1
abundance: few
d_gene: .
j_gene: TRBJ2-7

CDR3aa: CASGLGSGFNEAFF
CDR3nt: TGTGCTAGTGGTTTGGGTTCGGGTTTTAATGAAGCTTTCTTT
v_gene: TRBV12-5
abundance: .
d_gene: .
j_gene: TRBJ1-1

CDR3aa: CASSLAGLSGSRYEQYF
CDR3nt: TGTGCCAGCAGCTTAGCTGGTCTGAGCGGGAGTCGATACGAGCAGTACTTC
v_gene: TRBV11-2
abundance: few
d_gene: TRBD2
j_gene: TRBJ2-7

CDR3aa: CSVEGSGRATGELFF
CDR3nt: TGCAGCGTTGAGGGTAGCGGGAGGGCTACCGGGGAGCTGTTTTTT
v_gene: TRBV29-1
abundance: .
d_gene: TRBD2
j_gene: TRBJ2-2

CDR3aa: CASSQDPTSGTNEQFF
CDR3nt: TGCGCCAGCAGCCAAGATCCTACTAGCGGGACCAATGAGCAGTTCTTC
v_gene: TRBV4-1
abundance: few
d_gene: TRBD2
j_gene: TRBJ2-1

CDR3aa: CATSGRDRGQSDTGELFF
CDR3nt: TGTGCCACCAGCGGTAGGGACAGGGGGCAGTCGGACACCGGGGAGCTGTTTTTT
v_gene: TRBV15
abundance: .
d_gene: TRBD1
j_gene: TRBJ2-2

CDR3aa: CSARIWTGGFTGELFF
CDR3nt: TGCAGCGCCCGAATCTGGACAGGGGGCTTCACCGGGGAGCTGTTTTTT
v_gene: TRBV29-1
abundance: few
d_gene: TRBD1
j_gene: TRBJ2-2

CDR3aa: CASSILLSSGRTGEQYF
CDR3nt: TGTGCCAGTAGTATTTTGCTCTCCAGCGGGAGGACCGGCGAGCAGTACTTC
v_gene: TRBV19
abundance: once
d_gene: TRBD2
j_gene: TRBJ2-7

CDR3aa: CASSKQWTGPGETQYF
CDR3nt: TGTGCCAGCAGCAAACAATGGACAGGCCCGGGGGAGACCCAGTACTTC
v_gene: TRBV27
abundance: .
d_gene: TRBD1
j_gene: TRBJ2-5

CDR3aa: CSGGTSGSNEQFF
CDR3nt: TGCAGCGGTGGGACTAGCGGGAGCAATGAGCAGTTCTTC
v_gene: TRBV29-1
abundance: few
d_gene: TRBD2
j_gene: TRBJ2-1

CDR3aa: CASSQDLVAGGNEQFF
CDR3nt: TGCGCCAGCAGCCAAGATTTGGTGGCAGGGGGGAATGAGCAGTTCTTC
v_gene: TRBV4-1
abundance: once
d_gene: .
j_gene: TRBJ2-1

CDR3aa: CASTQPAGVSYEQYF
CDR3nt: TGTGCCAGCACCCAGCCAGCGGGAGTTTCCTACGAGCAGTACTTC
v_gene: TRBV28
abundance: few
d_gene: TRBD2
j_gene: TRBJ2-7

CDR3aa: CATSSTGPEQYF
CDR3nt: TGTGCCACCAGCAGTACAGGACCCGAGCAGTACTTC
v_gene: TRBV15
abundance: .
d_gene: .
j_gene: TRBJ2-7

CDR3aa: CSARYGNTIYF
CDR3nt: TGCAGTGCTAGATACGGAAACACCATATATTTT
v_gene: TRBV20-1
abundance: .
d_gene: .
j_gene: TRBJ1-3

CDR3aa: CASTGDQSSYEQYF
CDR3nt: TGTGCCAGCACAGGTGACCAGAGCTCCTACGAGCAGTACTTC
v_gene: TRBV2
abundance: .
d_gene: .
j_gene: TRBJ2-7

CDR3aa: CASSSRRSYEQYF
CDR3nt: TGTGCCAGCAGTAGCCGACGCTCCTACGAGCAGTACTTC
v_gene: TRBV28
abundance: .
d_gene: .
j_gene: TRBJ2-7

CDR3aa: CASSQGSRGALVDGYTF
CDR3nt: TGCGCCAGCAGCCAAGGATCACGGGGGGCGCTCGTGGATGGCTACACCTTC
v_gene: TRBV4-1
abundance: .
d_gene: .
j_gene: TRBJ1-2

CDR3aa: CSVEWVGGYTF
CDR3nt: TGCAGCGTTGAATGGGTTGGTGGCTACACCTTC
v_gene: TRBV29-1
abundance: few
d_gene: .
j_gene: TRBJ1-2